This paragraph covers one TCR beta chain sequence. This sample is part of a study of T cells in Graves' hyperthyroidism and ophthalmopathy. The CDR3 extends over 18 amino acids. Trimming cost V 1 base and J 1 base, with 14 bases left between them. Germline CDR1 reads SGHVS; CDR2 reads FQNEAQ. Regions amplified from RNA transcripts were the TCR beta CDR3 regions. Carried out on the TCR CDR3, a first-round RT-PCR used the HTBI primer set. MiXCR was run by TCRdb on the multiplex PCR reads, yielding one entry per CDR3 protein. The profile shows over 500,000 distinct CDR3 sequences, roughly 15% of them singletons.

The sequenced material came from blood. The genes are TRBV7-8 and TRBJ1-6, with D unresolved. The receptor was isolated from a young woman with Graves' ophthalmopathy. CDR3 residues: CASSLGAWSSSYNSPLHF. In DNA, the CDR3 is TGTGCCAGCAGCTTAGGGGCGTGGTCGTCGTCCTATAATTCACCCCTCCACTTT.